This entry lists 28 T cell receptor beta chains sequenced from one sample in a study of immune evolution from preneoplasia to lung adenocarcinoma. TCRdb's copy holds only in-frame clones and misses some; the assay was immunoSEQ multiplex PCR. This sample carries over 11,000 clones, less than 85% of them seen once, and the ten largest clones take roughly 4.9%. The specimen sequenced was FFPE minimally invasive lung adenocarcinoma tissue. These receptors all come from a person aged 70 to 85 with lung adenocarcinoma.

The chain joins TRBV2 to TRBJ2-2; D is unclear. CDR1 is SNHLY, CDR2 FYNNEI, per germline. The V end was cut by 4 bases, the J end by 7 bases, with 7 bases between. The CDR3 loop spans 12 amino acids. CDR3 coding DNA: TGTGCCAGCAGTGTAGGGATCGGGGAGCTGTTTTTT. As protein: CASSVGIGELFF.

The V gene is TRBV19, the J gene TRBJ1-5; no reliable D call. The CDR3 has 15 residues. Trimming removed 6 bases at V and 0 bases at J, with 12 bases between. CDR1 and CDR2 (germline): LNHDA, SQIVND (reference sequence). CDR3 amino acids: CASRSTAYSNQPQHF. The CDR3 bases are TGTGCCAGTAGGTCGACCGCGTATAGCAATCAGCCCCAGCATTTT.

With regard to this clone: Other nucleotide sequences in the sample specify the same CDR3. This chain connects TRBV7-9 to TRBJ2-3; the match to TRBD2 covers 10 bases. The V and J ends lost 5 bases and 0 bases, in that order; junction bases with no gene match: 5. The CDR3 loop spans 16 amino acids. CDR1 and CDR2 from the germline V gene are SEHNR and FQNEAQ (reference sequence). CDR3 nucleotide sequence: TGTGCCAGCAGCGCTAGGACTAGCGGAAGCACAGATACGCAGTATTTT. Encoded protein: CASSARTSGSTDTQYF.

This rearrangement joins TRBV11-2 to TRBJ2-3; 8 bases fit TRBD2. With 5 bases clipped from V and 3 bases from J, the junction kept 10 bases outside the gene matches. This CDR3 is built from 16 residues. Germline V gives CDR1 SGHAT, CDR2 FQNNGV. The CDR3 DNA sequence: TGTGCCAGCAGCCTAATCGGGGGGGCGGGGACAGATACGCAGTATTTT. Translated: CASSLIGGAGTDTQYF.

The gene calls are TRBV9 and TRBJ1-2; a possible D gene is TRBD1 (6 bases). Germline loops: CDR1 SGDLS, CDR2 YYNGEE. The CDR3 has 13 residues. Between the trimmed V and J ends, which lost 0 bases and 7 bases, there was a span of 10 bases. The DNA for the CDR3 is TGTGCCAGCAGCGTAGGCGGGGGCGGTGGCTACACCTTC. Its protein is CASSVGGGGGYTF.

V usage is TRBV27 and J usage is TRBJ2-4; no clear D gene. V was shortened by 6 bases and J by 3 bases, with 21 bases between the two germline ends. Looked up from germline, CDR1 is MNHEY and CDR2 is SMNVEV (reference sequence). The CDR3 is 17 residues long. The DNA for the CDR3 is TGTGCCAGCAGGTGGGTCCTTCGGAGTTTTGGCAAAAACATTCAGTACTTC. Residues: CASRWVLRSFGKNIQYF.

About this clone itself: The identical CDR3 is also encoded by other nucleotide sequences in the sample. The chain uses TRBV5-4 and TRBJ1-1; tentatively, D is TRBD1 (6 bases). The germline V gene has CDR1 SGHNT and CDR2 YYREEE (reference sequence). V was trimmed by 0 bases and J by 0 bases, leaving 9 bases between them. CDR3 length equals 15 residues. CDR3 loop: CASSLVGALNTEAFF. CDR3 nucleotide sequence: TGTGCCAGCAGCTTGGTGGGGGCTTTGAACACTGAAGCTTTCTTT. Supplemented by reference TRBV5-4 and TRBJ1-1, the full variable domain reads ETGVTQSPTHLIKTRGQQVTLRCSSQSGHNTVSWYQQALGQGPQFIFQYYREEENGRGNFPPRFSGLQFPNYSSELNVNALELDDSALYLCASSLVGALNTEAFFGQGTRLTVV.

J is TRBJ1-2 and V is TRBV7-3; D is uncertain. CDR1 SGHTA and CDR2 FQGTGA come from the germline V gene. The length of the CDR3 is 13 residues. The ends were cut back, 2 bases at V and 6 bases at J, with 10 bases in the middle. CDR3 amino acids: CASSLLGWDGYTF. The CDR3 bases are TGTGCCAGCAGCTTACTGGGGTGGGATGGCTACACCTTC. The full variable domain, in which reference TRBV7-3 and TRBJ1-2 provide the parts outside the CDR3, is GAGVSQTPSNKVTEKGKYVELRCDPISGHTALYWYRQSLGQGPEFLIYFQGTGAADDSGLPNDRFFAVRPEGSVSTLKIQRTERGDSAVYLCASSLLGWDGYTFGSGTRLTVV.

The chain employs TRBV21-1 and TRBJ1-1. TRBV21-1 is given as a pseudogene. This CDR3 has 14 residues. The CDR3 is CASSMNRDLKDGFF. CDR3 bases: TGTGCCAGCAGCATGAACCGGGACCTTAAGGATGGTTTCTTT.

The chain carries TRBV4-2 and TRBJ1-5, with D unclear. V gave up 1 base and J gave up 5 bases, with 12 bases separating them. The CDR3 contains 15 residues. Germline V gives CDR1 LGHNA, CDR2 YNFKEQ. The CDR3 reads CASSQVGSRDQPQHF. The DNA for the CDR3 is TGTGCCAGCAGCCAAGTGGGGTCCAGAGATCAGCCCCAGCATTTT.

The chain uses TRBV14 and TRBJ1-2, with 7 bases that match TRBD1. The CDR3 spans 15 residues. The germline gives CDR1 SGHDN, CDR2 FVKESK. V gave up 3 bases and J gave up 5 bases; unmatched junction bases: 9. CDR3 nucleotides: TGTGCCAGCAGCCAGGACAGGCTCTCGTTTTATGGCTACACCTTC. Translating gives CASSQDRLSFYGYTF.

The rearrangement links TRBV19 to TRBJ2-2; TRBD1 matches 10 bases. The junction had 8 bases not matched to a gene; V was cut back by 6 bases and J by 4 bases. The CDR3 loop spans 16 amino acids. Germline V gives CDR1 LNHDA, CDR2 SQIVND (reference sequence). The CDR3 nucleotides read TGTGCCAGTAGCATACCGGGACAGGGGTTCACCGGGGAGCTGTTTTTT. Amino acid sequence: CASSIPGQGFTGELFF. The variable domain in full, with the rest retrieved from reference TRBV19 and TRBJ2-2, is DGGITQSPKYLFRKEGQNVTLSCEQNLNHDAMYWYRQDPGQGLRLIYYSQIVNDFQKGDIAEGYSVSREKKESFPLTVTSAQKNPTAFYLCASSIPGQGFTGELFFGEGSRLTVL.

J is TRBJ2-1 and V is TRBV7-6, with TRBD2 identical over 8 bases. V lost 3 bases, J lost 3 bases, and 4 bases stayed unmatched. The germline V gene encodes CDR1 SGHVS and CDR2 FNYEAQ. The CDR3 has 15 amino acids. CDR3 DNA: TGTGCCAGCAGCTTGCTGGGACTAGACTACAATGAGCAGTTCTTC. Translation gives CASSLLGLDYNEQFF.

V usage is TRBV7-3 and J usage is TRBJ2-1, with 7 bases lining up with TRBD1. This CDR3 spans 15 amino acids. Trimming took 5 bases from V and 4 from J; bases not matched to a gene: 8. Germline V gene sequence: CDR1 SGHTA, CDR2 FQGTGA. CDR3 sequence (DNA): TGTGCCAGCAGCGTATCTTGGACAGGTTACAATGAGCAGTTCTTC. Amino acids: CASSVSWTGYNEQFF.

V is TRBV21-1 and J is TRBJ2-7; TRBD2 is the table's D call and was not checked against the DNA. TRBV21-1 is noted as a pseudogene. The CDR3 covers 18 residues. CDR3 nucleotide sequence: TGTGCCAGCAGCAGTTCGGGGGGCCTAGCGGGCCCCACCTACGAGCAGTACTTC. Protein sequence: CASSSSGGLAGPTYEQYF.

CDR3 sequence: CASSGTAQPYNEQFF. Written as DNA, the CDR3 is TGCGCCAGCAGTGGGACAGCCCAACCCTACAATGAGCAGTTCTTC. The V call is TRBV10-1, the J call TRBJ2-1, with a possible D match to TRBD1 (6 bases). The CDR3 covers 15 residues. The V end lost 4 bases, the J end lost 2 bases, and 12 bases lay between the germline ends. Germline CDR1 is WNHNN and CDR2 is SYGVQD (reference sequence).

The chain uses TRBV9 and TRBJ2-3, with D uncertain. The CDR3 contains 14 residues. Germline V lookup: CDR1 SGDLS, CDR2 YYNGEE. V was clipped by 3 bases and J by 1 base, with 9 bases between them. The CDR3 nucleotides are TGTGCCAGCAGCGGGAGTCTCGGCACAGATACGCAGTATTTT. Translating gives CASSGSLGTDTQYF.

This clone was seen once. The chain combines TRBV7-8 with TRBJ1-1; D is unresolved. V lost 1 base, J lost 0 bases, and 9 bases lay in between. Germline CDR1 SGHVS, CDR2 FQNEAQ. The CDR3 totals 15 residues. The CDR3 protein is CASSLERQVNTEAFF. For the CDR3, the DNA is TGTGCCAGCAGCTTAGAACGTCAGGTGAACACTGAAGCTTTCTTT. Looking up the rest from reference TRBV7-8 and TRBJ1-1 gives the full variable domain: GAGVSQSPRYKVAKRGQDVALRCDPISGHVSLFWYQQALGQGPEFLTYFQNEAQLDKSGLPSDRFFAERPEGSVSTLKIQRTQQEDSAVYLCASSLERQVNTEAFFGQGTRLTVV.

This clone was seen just once. CDR3 bases: TGTGCCAGCTCACCACCGGGGAGGCCCGACACCATATATTTT. Translation: CASSPPGRPDTIYF. This rearrangement joins TRBV18 to TRBJ1-3; D ambiguous. The length of the CDR3 is 14 residues. Germline V gene lookup returns CDR1 KGHSH and CDR2 LQKENI. Deletions cut 0 bases from V and 8 bases from J, with 11 bases between.

This clone showed up just once. The sample has other DNA sequences that encode this CDR3 too. This chain uses TRBV6-1 with TRBJ1-2; TRBD1 agrees at 9 bases. The CDR3 covers 13 residues. V dropped 6 bases and J dropped 7; count of bases not matched to a gene: 6. Looked up from germline, CDR1 is MNHNS and CDR2 is SASEGT. The CDR3 here is CASRDDRGGGYTF. In DNA form, the CDR3 reads TGTGCCAGCAGGGATGACAGGGGGGGTGGCTACACCTTC.

The rearrangement links TRBV29-1 to TRBJ1-1, with a tentative D call TRBD1 (6 bases). The CDR3 covers 11 residues. CDR1 is SQVTM and CDR2 is ANQGSEA in the germline V gene. Deletions cut 7 bases from V and 3 bases from J, with 9 bases between. CDR3 protein: CSAPGDTEAFF. The CDR3 nucleotides are TGCAGCGCGCCAGGGGACACTGAAGCTTTCTTT.

As concerns this clone: The sample carries other DNA sequences with the same CDR3. The chain links TRBV28 to TRBJ1-2; weak D call: TRBD1 (5 bases). Trimming took off 3 bases at V and 3 bases at J, with 5 bases between the two ends. Germline V CDR1 and CDR2: MDHEN, SYDVKM. This CDR3 spans 12 amino acids. The CDR3 DNA reads as TGTGCCAGCAGTTTGGGGGACTATGGCTACACCTTC. Its protein product is CASSLGDYGYTF.

This chain links TRBV28 with TRBJ1-5; 10 bases are shared with TRBD1. J lost 4 bases, V lost 6 bases, and 6 bases had no gene match. The CDR3 covers 15 residues. Looked up from germline, CDR1 is MDHEN and CDR2 is SYDVKM. This CDR3 is CASRTRTGGNQPQHF. The CDR3 bases are TGTGCCAGCAGGACCCGGACAGGGGGGAATCAGCCCCAGCATTTT.

The chain combines TRBV5-8 with TRBJ2-5; 10 positions agree with TRBD2. Germline V gene sequence: CDR1 SGHTS, CDR2 YDEGEE. There are 17 residues in the CDR3. The ends lost 4 bases at V and 4 bases at J; junction bases unmatched: 13. The DNA of the CDR3 is TGTGCCAGCAGCGGGGGGACTAGCGTCGGTTGGGGAGAGACCCAGTACTTC. It codes for CASSGGTSVGWGETQYF.

This clone was detected a few times. The V and J genes are TRBV6-1 and TRBJ2-6; D is ambiguous. Germline loops: CDR1 MNHNS, CDR2 SASEGT. CDR3 size: 14 residues. V was shortened by 10 bases and J by 2 bases, with 12 bases between the two germline ends. This chain's CDR3 is CATKPVAGANVLTF. The CDR3, as DNA: TGTGCCACCAAACCAGTAGCTGGGGCCAACGTCCTGACTTTC.

The gene calls are TRBV11-2 and TRBJ1-1, with a possible D match to TRBD1 (6 bases). V gave up 2 bases and J gave up 11 bases, with 9 bases separating them. Germline-derived CDR1 and CDR2 are SGHAT and FQNNGV. This CDR3 comprises 11 residues. CDR3 amino acids: CASSLSGDAFF. The CDR3 bases are TGTGCCAGCAGCTTATCAGGGGACGCTTTCTTT. Full variable domain (rest looked up from reference TRBV11-2 and TRBJ1-1): EAGVAQSPRYKIIEKRQSVAFWCNPISGHATLYWYQQILGQGPKLLIQFQNNGVVDDSQLPKDRFSAERLKGVDSTLKIQPAKLEDSAVYLCASSLSGDAFFGQGTRLTVV.

CDR3 nucleotide sequence: TGTGCCAGCGAGGACGGCACTAGCGGGGGCTCCTACGAGCAGTACTTC. Amino acids: CASEDGTSGGSYEQYF. V gene TRBV2 combines with J gene TRBJ2-7; 11 nucleotides match TRBD2. The germline gives CDR1 SNHLY, CDR2 FYNNEI. Losses at the gene ends were 8 bases for V and 0 bases for J; bases not matched to a gene: 9. The CDR3 runs 16 residues.

The chain employs TRBV6-1 and TRBJ1-1; D might be TRBD1 (5 bases). Germline-derived CDR1 and CDR2 are MNHNS and SASEGT. V was cut by 7 bases and J by 5 bases, with 17 bases left in between. The CDR3 spans 14 residues. The CDR3 is CASTAFNQGTEAFF. CDR3 coding DNA: TGTGCCAGCACTGCCTTCAATCAGGGAACTGAAGCTTTCTTT.